This entry lists 19 T cell receptor beta chains sequenced from one sample in a study of cytomegalovirus exposure and HLA in healthy donors. PCR involved 60 Vbeta and 13 Jbeta primers. The assay was immunoSEQ multiplex PCR, and TCRdb's table has in-frame clones only and misses some. The sample carries some 87,000 clones, around 62% recorded once. The sample consisted of PBMCs. These receptors all come from a woman aged 25-40 years in good health and CMV-seropositive.

The chain carries TRBV28 and TRBJ1-2, with D uncertain. The V gene lost 4 bases and the J gene lost 5 bases, with 8 bases spanning the gap. CDR1 is MDHEN, CDR2 SYDVKM, per germline. This CDR3 has 12 residues. The CDR3 DNA is TGTGCCAGCAGTTCCCGAACTTATGGCTACACCTTC. The encoded protein is CASSSRTYGYTF.

This clone was detected only once. This chain links TRBV28 with TRBJ2-7; a weak D match, TRBD1 (5 bases). The CDR3 covers 14 residues. V lost 0 bases to trimming and J lost 2 bases, with 8 bases between them. Germline V gene lookup returns CDR1 MDHEN and CDR2 SYDVKM. CDR3 in DNA: TGTGCCAGCAGTTTATGGGCAGGGACCTACGAGCAGTACTTC. Amino acids: CASSLWAGTYEQYF.

The chain links TRBV11-1 to TRBJ2-7; 8 positions agree with TRBD1. Germline V gene data show CDR1 as SGHAT and CDR2 as FQDESV (reference sequence). V shed 5 bases and J 0 bases; nucleotides not matched to a gene: 6. CDR3 size: 15 residues. In nucleotides, the CDR3 is TGTGCCAGCAGCCCCGGGACAGGCAACTCCTACGAGCAGTACTTC. Translating gives CASSPGTGNSYEQYF.

A few counts support this clone. The rearrangement uses TRBV6-5 and TRBJ1-5; D is ambiguous. Germline V gene lookup returns CDR1 MNHEY and CDR2 SVGAGI. V dropped 5 bases and J dropped 2 bases, with 10 bases sitting between them. The CDR3 runs 14 residues. The CDR3: CASSAHMGNQPQHF. The CDR3 coding sequence is TGTGCCAGCAGTGCCCACATGGGCAATCAGCCCCAGCATTTT.

On this clone: Compared with germline, one end of the junction differs, possibly owing to a read error. The chain joins TRBV6-4 to TRBJ1-2; 9 bases map to TRBD1. From germline, CDR1 is MRHNA and CDR2 SNTAGT. This CDR3 comprises 16 residues. The CDR3 protein is CASSDSETGGLSGYPF. CDR3 bases: TGTGCCAGCAGTGACTCGGAGACAGGGGGACTGAGTGGCTACCCCTTC.

V and J are TRBV27 and TRBJ2-7; TRBD2 is a possible D gene (7 bases). There are 15 residues in the CDR3. Germline V gene data show CDR1 as MNHEY and CDR2 as SMNVEV (reference sequence). Trimming shortened V by 6 bases and J by 1 base, and 16 bases separated the two germline ends. The CDR3 is CASSSGRGPSYEQYF. Here the CDR3 DNA reads TGTGCCAGCAGCTCCGGGCGGGGGCCATCCTACGAGCAGTACTTC.

The chain recombines TRBV5-6 with TRBJ1-6; the match to TRBD1 covers 7 bases. There are 14 residues in the CDR3. J was trimmed by 1 base and V by 9 bases; bases with no gene match: 4. Germline CDR1 is SGHDT and CDR2 is YYEEEE. As DNA, the CDR3 is TGTGCCATCAGGGGGGGGTCCTATAATTCACCCCTCCACTTT. As protein: CAIRGGSYNSPLHF. Full variable domain (remainder filled in from reference TRBV5-6 and TRBJ1-6): DAGVTQSPTHLIKTRGQQVTLRCSPKSGHDTVSWYQQALGQGPQFIFQYYEEEERQRGNFPDRFSGHQFPNYSSELNVNALLLGDSALYLCAIRGGSYNSPLHFGNGTRLTVT.

The sample holds a few counts of this clone. This chain joins TRBV13 and TRBJ1-1; the match to TRBD1 covers 10 bases. Trimming took 2 bases from V and 3 from J; bases not matched to a gene: 6. Germline CDR1 is PRHDT and CDR2 is FYEKMQ (reference sequence). This CDR3 has 16 residues. The chain's CDR3 is CASSLWGQGSYTEAFF. In nucleotides, the CDR3 is TGTGCCAGCAGCTTATGGGGACAGGGGTCGTACACTGAAGCTTTCTTT.

The chain is built from TRBV5-4 and TRBJ1-2; the match to TRBD1 covers 7 bases. The length of the CDR3 is 13 residues. Germline loops: CDR1 SGHNT, CDR2 YYREEE (reference sequence). Trimming cost V 0 bases and J 6 bases; bases outside gene matches: 2. CDR3 sequence (DNA): TGTGCCAGCAGCTTGGTTCAGGGGGATGGCTACACCTTC. Protein: CASSLVQGDGYTF.

The table lists this clone with a count of one. The gene calls are TRBV5-1 and TRBJ2-3; 9 bases agree with TRBD1. This CDR3 has 15 residues. Per the germline V gene, CDR1 is SGHRS and CDR2 is YFSETQ. The V and J ends lost 3 bases and 2 bases, in that order; junction bases with no gene match: 4. CDR3 region: CASSWGTGTTDTQYF. The CDR3, as DNA: TGCGCCAGCAGCTGGGGGACAGGGACCACAGATACGCAGTATTTT.

This clone appeared once. This chain joins TRBV18 and TRBJ1-2; 11 bases agree with TRBD1. This CDR3 is 15 amino acids long. CDR1 KGHSH and CDR2 LQKENI come from the germline V gene. Trimming cost V 2 bases and J 3 bases; bases outside gene matches: 2. CDR3: CASSPTGQGDYGYTF. The CDR3 coding sequence is TGTGCCAGCTCACCAACGGGACAGGGGGACTATGGCTACACCTTC.

The chain combines TRBV4-2 with TRBJ2-7; a weak D match, TRBD1 (5 bases). This CDR3 has 14 amino acids. V was trimmed by 1 base and J by 2 bases, leaving 9 bases between them. Germline assignment: CDR1 LGHNA and CDR2 YNFKEQ. DNA of the CDR3: TGTGCCAGCAGCCAAGCTGACAGAGCCTACGAGCAGTACTTC. Its translation is CASSQADRAYEQYF.

The rearrangement uses TRBV7-2 and TRBJ2-7, with a possible D match to TRBD2 (5 bases). The germline V gene has CDR1 SGHTA and CDR2 FQGNSA. Trimming pared 7 bases from V and 4 bases from J, leaving 14 bases between. CDR3 length equals 13 residues. The CDR3 bases are TGTGCCAGCACCGAGGGTTTTCCTTACGAGCAGTACTTC. Protein product: CASTEGFPYEQYF.

This clone showed up just once. The chain joins TRBV28 to TRBJ1-5; D is undetermined. This CDR3 has 15 residues. Germline-derived CDR1 and CDR2 are MDHEN and SYDVKM. V was shortened by 7 bases and J by 1 base, with 14 bases between the two germline ends. CDR3 amino acids: CASTPLWESNQPQHF. The CDR3 DNA reads as TGTGCCAGCACCCCCCTGTGGGAGAGCAATCAGCCCCAGCATTTT. The full variable domain, its missing parts supplied by reference TRBV28 and TRBJ1-5, is DVKVTQSSRYLVKRTGEKVFLECVQDMDHENMFWYRQDPGLGLRLIYFSYDVKMKEKGDIPEGYSVSREKKERFSLILESASTNQTSMYLCASTPLWESNQPQHFGDGTRLSIL.

This clone was seen more than once but under ten times. The J gene is TRBJ1-4, the V gene TRBV7-9; a possible D gene is TRBD1 (5 bases). The length of the CDR3 is 15 residues. The V and J ends lost 4 bases and 4 bases respectively, with 13 bases between them. The germline V gene has CDR1 SEHNR and CDR2 FQNEAQ (reference sequence). CDR3: CASSSGLLNNEKLFF. The DNA for the CDR3 is TGTGCCAGCAGCTCGGGACTTTTGAATAATGAAAAACTGTTTTTT. The whole variable domain, filled in from reference TRBV7-9 and TRBJ1-4, reads DTGVSQNPRHKITKRGQNVTFRCDPISEHNRLYWYRQTLGQGPEFLTYFQNEAQLEKSRLLSDRFSAERPKGSFSTLEIQRTEQGDSAMYLCASSSGLLNNEKLFFGSGTQLSVL.

This clone was counted only a few times. This chain joins TRBV6-1 and TRBJ2-3; a possible D gene is TRBD1 (6 bases). The germline V and J ends were trimmed by 6 bases and 4 bases, with 11 bases remaining between them. The CDR3 has 13 residues. Germline assignment: CDR1 MNHNS and CDR2 SASEGT. The CDR3 is CASRSTGPDTQYF. The CDR3 nucleotides read TGTGCCAGCAGAAGCACAGGGCCAGATACGCAGTATTTT.

The V gene is TRBV6-5, the J gene TRBJ1-1; D call uncertain. The CDR3 extends over 12 amino acids. Germline CDR1 MNHEY, CDR2 SVGAGI. The V gene lost 5 bases and the J gene lost 11 bases, with 15 bases spanning the gap. The CDR3 spells CASSPEAGYAFF. DNA of the CDR3: TGTGCCAGCAGTCCAGAGGCGGGGTACGCTTTCTTT.

The V and J genes are TRBV4-1 and TRBJ1-1; D ambiguous. Germline V gene data show CDR1 as MGHRA and CDR2 as YSYEKL. The CDR3 sequence is 13 residues long. V lost 2 bases to trimming and J lost 6 bases, with 10 bases between them. CDR3 in amino acids: CASSQIEVAEAFF. The CDR3 nucleotides are TGCGCCAGCAGCCAAATAGAGGTGGCTGAAGCTTTCTTT.

The chain links TRBV11-3 to TRBJ2-2; D not resolved. The V and J ends lost 1 base and 5 bases respectively, with 17 bases between them. Germline CDR1 is SGHNT and CDR2 is YENEEA. The CDR3 runs to 17 residues. Written as DNA, the CDR3 is TGTGCCAGCAGCTTAGGTCGAGCCGAAGCTCGGACCGGGGAGCTGTTTTTT. Translating it yields CASSLGRAEARTGELFF.